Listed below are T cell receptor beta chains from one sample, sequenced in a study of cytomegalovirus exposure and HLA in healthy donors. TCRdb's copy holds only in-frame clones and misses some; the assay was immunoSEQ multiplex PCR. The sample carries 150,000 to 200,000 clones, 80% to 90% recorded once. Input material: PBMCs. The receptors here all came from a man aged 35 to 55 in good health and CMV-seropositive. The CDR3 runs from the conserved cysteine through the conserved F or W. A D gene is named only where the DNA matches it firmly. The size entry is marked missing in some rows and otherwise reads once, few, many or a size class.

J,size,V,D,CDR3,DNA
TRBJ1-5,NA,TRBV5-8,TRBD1,CASSPGQGVVTSNQPQHF,TGTGCCAGCAGCCCGGGACAGGGGGTAGTTACAAGCAATCAGCCCCAGCATTTT
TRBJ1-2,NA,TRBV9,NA,CASSGRSSYGYTF,TGTGCCAGCAGCGGAAGGAGCAGCTATGGCTACACCTTC
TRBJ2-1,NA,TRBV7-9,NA,CASSLQEGGEQFF,TGTGCCAGCAGCTTGCAGGAGGGCGGTGAGCAGTTCTTC
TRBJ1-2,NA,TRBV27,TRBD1,CASSAWTGDRDYGYTF,TGTGCCAGCAGTGCGTGGACAGGGGATAGGGACTATGGCTACACCTTC
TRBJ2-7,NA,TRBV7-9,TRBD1,CASSLFPDRVTPYEQYF,TGTGCCAGCAGCTTATTTCCCGACAGGGTGACTCCCTACGAGCAGTACTTC
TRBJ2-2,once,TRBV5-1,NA,CASSRDTSTGELFF,TGCGCCAGCAGCCGGGACACCTCCACCGGGGAGCTGTTTTTT
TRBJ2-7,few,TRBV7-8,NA,CASSPLGGANEQYF,TGTGCCAGCAGCCCTTTGGGGGGGGCAAACGAGCAGTACTTC
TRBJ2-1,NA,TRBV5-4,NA,CASSPGGTGGNEQFF,TGTGCCAGCAGCCCGGGTGGGACTGGGGGCAATGAGCAGTTCTTC
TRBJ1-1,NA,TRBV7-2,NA,CASSVQTGNTEAFF,TGTGCCAGCAGCGTTCAGACAGGGAACACTGAAGCTTTCTTT
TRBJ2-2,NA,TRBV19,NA,CASKPLLSGELFF,TGTGCCAGTAAACCACTCCTTTCCGGGGAGCTGTTTTTT
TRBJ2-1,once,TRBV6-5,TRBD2,CASIGTSGHNEQFF,TGTGCCAGCATCGGGACTAGCGGACACAATGAGCAGTTCTTC
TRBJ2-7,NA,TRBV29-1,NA,CSGLSFFSYEQYF,TGCAGCGGACTCAGCTTTTTCTCCTACGAGCAGTACTTC
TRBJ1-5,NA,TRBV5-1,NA,CASSLAWGPGQPQHF,TGCGCCAGCAGCTTGGCTTGGGGGCCGGGTCAGCCCCAGCATTTT
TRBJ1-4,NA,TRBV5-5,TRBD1,CASSFLTGSGEKLFF,TGTGCCAGCAGCTTTCTGACAGGGTCAGGTGAAAAACTGTTTTTT
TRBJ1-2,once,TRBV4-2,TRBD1,CASSQGGRGPDNYGYTF,TGTGCCAGCAGCCAAGGTGGCAGGGGGCCCGATAACTATGGCTACACCTTC
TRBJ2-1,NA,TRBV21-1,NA,CASSPSETSSYNEQFF,TGTGCCAGCAGCCCTTCAGAGACTAGCTCCTACAATGAGCAGTTCTTC
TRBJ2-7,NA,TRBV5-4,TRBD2,CASSLGVAGGPVEQYF,TGTGCCAGCAGCTTGGGGGTAGCGGGAGGGCCGGTCGAGCAGTACTTC
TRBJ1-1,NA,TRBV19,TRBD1,CASSIRRGPEAFF,TGTGCCAGTAGTATAAGGAGGGGGCCTGAAGCTTTCTTT
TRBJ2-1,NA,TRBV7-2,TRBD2,CASSFSGTSSYNEQFF,TGTGCCAGCAGCTTTAGCGGGACGAGCTCCTACAATGAGCAGTTCTTC
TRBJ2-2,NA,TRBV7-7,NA,CASSYAGTGELFF,TGTGCTAGCAGCTACGCCGGCACCGGGGAGCTGTTTTTT
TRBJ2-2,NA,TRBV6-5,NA,CASRMDISTGELFF,TGTGCCAGCAGAATGGACATATCCACCGGGGAGCTGTTTTTT
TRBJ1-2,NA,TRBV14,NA,CASSPITGIVGGYTF,TGTGCCAGCAGCCCCATCACAGGGATCGTTGGTGGCTACACCTTC
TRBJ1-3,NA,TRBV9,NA,CASSGAGWDNGNTIYF,TGTGCCAGCAGCGGTGCGGGTTGGGACAACGGAAACACCATATATTTT
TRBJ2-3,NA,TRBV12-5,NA,CASGLNRTVNPTDTQYF,TGTGCTAGTGGTTTGAATAGGACTGTAAACCCCACAGATACGCAGTATTTT
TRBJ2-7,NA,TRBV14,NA,CASSQGTGIYEQYF,TGTGCCAGCAGCCAAGGAACAGGGATCTACGAGCAGTACTTC
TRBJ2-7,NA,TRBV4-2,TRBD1,CASSQTPGGSYEQYF,TGTGCCAGCAGCCAAACTCCAGGGGGATCCTACGAGCAGTACTTC
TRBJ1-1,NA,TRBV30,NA,CAWSVGGSNTEAFF,TGTGCCTGGAGTGTAGGAGGGTCGAACACTGAAGCTTTCTTT
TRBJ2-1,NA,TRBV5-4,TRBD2,CASTTAGGANYNEQFF,TGTGCCAGCACAACAGCGGGAGGGGCAAACTACAATGAGCAGTTCTTC
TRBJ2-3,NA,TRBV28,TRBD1,CASSSGQGPDTQYF,TGTGCCAGCAGTTCGGGACAGGGACCAGATACGCAGTATTTT
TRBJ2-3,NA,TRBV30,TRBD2,CAWSGTSGSTDTQYF,TGTGCCTGGAGTGGGACTAGCGGGAGCACAGATACGCAGTATTTT
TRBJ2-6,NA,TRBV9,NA,CASSPFGGVSGANVLTF,TGTGCCAGCAGCCCATTTGGTGGAGTCTCTGGGGCCAACGTCCTGACTTTC
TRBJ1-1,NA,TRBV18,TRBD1,CASSPLSMQGAAMNTEAFF,TGTGCCAGCTCACCACTATCGATGCAGGGGGCGGCCATGAACACTGAAGCTTTCTTT
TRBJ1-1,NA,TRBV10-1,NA,CASGRVNTEAFF,TGCGCCAGCGGGAGGGTGAACACTGAAGCTTTCTTT
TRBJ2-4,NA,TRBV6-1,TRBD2,CASSDGGYIAKNIQYF,TGTGCCAGCAGTGACGGGGGGTACATAGCCAAAAACATTCAGTACTTC
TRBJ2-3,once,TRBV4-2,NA,CASSQAPGRDTQYF,TGTGCCAGCAGCCAAGCCCCCGGGAGAGATACGCAGTATTTT
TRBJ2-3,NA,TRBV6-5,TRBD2,CASSYLAERADTQYF,TGTGCCAGCAGTTACCTAGCGGAGAGGGCAGATACGCAGTATTTT
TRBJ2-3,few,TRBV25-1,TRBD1,CASSDGLQGIRTDTQYF,TGTGCCAGCAGTGATGGGCTACAGGGGATAAGGACAGATACGCAGTATTTT
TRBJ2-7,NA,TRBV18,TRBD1,CASSPSRDRLSEQYF,TGTGCCAGCTCACCGAGTCGGGACAGGCTCAGCGAGCAGTACTTC
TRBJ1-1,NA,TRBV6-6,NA,CASSYTDSLNTEAFF,TGTGCCAGCAGTTACACGGACAGCTTGAACACTGAAGCTTTCTTT
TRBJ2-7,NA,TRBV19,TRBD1,CASSAGTGKLDEQYF,TGTGCCAGTAGCGCCGGGACAGGGAAACTCGACGAGCAGTACTTC
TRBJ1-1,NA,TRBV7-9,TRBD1,CASSLRGQGGRTEAFF,TGTGCCAGCAGCTTAAGAGGACAGGGCGGTCGCACTGAAGCTTTCTTT
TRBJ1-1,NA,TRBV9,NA,CASSKQVNTEAFF,TGTGCCAGCTCAAAGCAGGTGAACACTGAAGCTTTCTTT